Presented here are 24 T cell receptor beta chains from one specimen sequenced in a study of shared clonotypes between healthy human individuals. TCRdb's copy holds only in-frame clones and misses some; the assay was immunoSEQ multiplex PCR. The table includes about 2.3 million clones, about 92% detected once. The sample consisted of naive CD4+ T cells from PBMCs. As for subset: CD45RA+ positively selected. The receptors derive from a man younger than 35 in good health. Some clones in this sample may be carry-over from other donors' samples.

The chain recombines TRBV6-1 with TRBJ2-2; TRBD2 matches 14 bases. The CDR3 consists of 17 residues. Germline V CDR1 and CDR2: MNHNS, SASEGT. With V trimmed by 4 bases and J by 7 bases, 8 bases remained unmatched. As DNA, the CDR3 is TGTGCCAGCAGTGGGAGGGGACTAGCGGGAGTGCACGGGGAGCTGTTTTTT. Its translation is CASSGRGLAGVHGELFF.

This chain connects TRBV19 to TRBJ1-5; D ambiguous. Trimming took off 3 bases at V and 1 base at J, with 19 bases between the two ends. The CDR3 sequence is 18 residues long. Germline V gives CDR1 LNHDA, CDR2 SQIVND (reference sequence). Here the CDR3 reads CASSIRGRTRKSNQPQHF. Written as DNA, the CDR3 is TGTGCCAGTAGTATCCGCGGCCGAACCCGTAAGAGCAATCAGCCCCAGCATTTT.

The J gene is TRBJ2-1, the V gene TRBV28; D uncertain. Germline CDR1 is MDHEN and CDR2 is SYDVKM. CDR3 length: 15 residues. Trimming pared 4 bases from V and 5 bases from J, leaving 15 bases between. The CDR3: CASSSRTLGHNEQFF. CDR3 coding DNA: TGTGCCAGCAGTTCTCGGACCCTAGGGCACAATGAGCAGTTCTTC.

This chain links TRBV10-3 with TRBJ2-7; possible D gene TRBD1, 6 bases. Germline V CDR1 and CDR2: ENHRY, SYGVKD. This CDR3 contains 12 residues. V gave up 10 bases and J gave up 2 bases, with 12 bases separating them. CDR3 in amino acids: CATSGTTYEQYF. In nucleotides, the CDR3 is TGTGCCACCTCCGGGACAACCTACGAGCAGTACTTC.

The chain has TRBV19 and TRBJ2-1, with D uncertain. CDR3 length equals 13 residues. The germline V gene encodes CDR1 LNHDA and CDR2 SQIVND (reference sequence). Trimming took 2 bases from V and 10 from J, leaving 12 bases between them. For the CDR3, the DNA is TGTGCCAGTAGTATAACTCGGGCCGGGGAGCAGTTCTTC. Amino acids: CASSITRAGEQFF.

The chain couples TRBV19 to TRBJ2-1; TRBD2 agrees at 9 bases. V trimming: 9 bases; J trimming: 6 bases; junction bases outside the gene matches: 12. The CDR3 is 15 amino acids. CDR1 and CDR2 from the germline V gene are LNHDA and SQIVND (reference sequence). The CDR3 reads CARKCPGLACNEQFF. DNA for the CDR3: TGTGCCAGGAAGTGCCCGGGACTAGCATGCAATGAGCAGTTCTTC.

The chain uses TRBV7-9 and TRBJ2-3, with D possibly being TRBD2 (5 bases). V was clipped by 4 bases and J by 1 base, with 9 bases between them. The CDR3 runs 14 residues. The germline V gene has CDR1 SEHNR and CDR2 FQNEAQ (reference sequence). CDR3 residues: CASSSTRGTDTQYF. DNA of the CDR3: TGTGCCAGCAGCTCCACGAGGGGCACAGATACGCAGTATTTT.

The rearrangement uses TRBV5-1 and TRBJ2-1; D is possibly TRBD2 (5 bases). Germline CDR1 is SGHRS and CDR2 is YFSETQ. This CDR3 region has 12 residues. Trimming stripped 2 bases from V and 7 bases from J, with 7 bases between. The CDR3 coding sequence is TGCGCCAGCAGCTTTGGAGGAAATGAGCAGTTCTTC. This translates into CASSFGGNEQFF.

This chain connects TRBV11-2 to TRBJ2-5; 7 bases are a match to TRBD2. Germline CDR1 and CDR2: SGHAT and FQNNGV. This CDR3 is built from 14 residues. Germline trimming cut 7 bases from V and 11 bases from J; bases unmatched to any gene: 16. In DNA form, the CDR3 reads TGTGCCAGCAACGGGGGGAAAGGGGAAAAGGAGCAGTACTTC. Amino acids: CASNGGKGEKEQYF. The variable domain in full, completed from reference TRBV11-2 and TRBJ2-5, reads EAGVAQSPRYKIIEKRQSVAFWCNPISGHATLYWYQQILGQGPKLLIQFQNNGVVDDSQLPKDRFSAERLKGVDSTLKIQPAKLEDSAVYLCASNGGKGEKEQYFGPGTRLLVL.

This clone was observed a handful of times. The chain recombines TRBV29-1 with TRBJ2-7, with TRBD2 identical over 13 bases. V shed 8 bases and J 5 bases; nucleotides not matched to a gene: 6. CDR1 is SQVTM and CDR2 is ANQGSEA in the germline V gene. This CDR3 contains 13 residues. The CDR3, as DNA: TGCAGCTTACGGACTAGCGGGAGTAACGAGCAGTACTTC. Protein product: CSLRTSGSNEQYF.

This chain connects TRBV7-8 to TRBJ1-5; the D gene is possibly TRBD1 (5 bases). Trimming stripped 3 bases from V and 9 bases from J, with 18 bases between. The CDR3 length is 15 residues. The germline gives CDR1 SGHVS, CDR2 FQNEAQ. CDR3 coding DNA: TGTGCCAGCAGCTTTTCAGGGAAGGGAATTCGGCCCCAGCATTTT. This translates into CASSFSGKGIRPQHF.

The rearrangement joins TRBV28 to TRBJ2-1, with D unclear. V gave up 6 bases and J gave up 0 bases, with 12 bases separating them. The germline V gene encodes CDR1 MDHEN and CDR2 SYDVKM. The CDR3 is 15 amino acids. CDR3 nucleotides: TGTGCCAGCAGCCATCTCTTAAGCTCCTACAATGAGCAGTTCTTC. This sequence encodes CASSHLLSSYNEQFF. Full variable domain (remainder filled in from reference TRBV28 and TRBJ2-1): DVKVTQSSRYLVKRTGEKVFLECVQDMDHENMFWYRQDPGLGLRLIYFSYDVKMKEKGDIPEGYSVSREKKERFSLILESASTNQTSMYLCASSHLLSSYNEQFFGPGTRLTVL.

The table lists this clone with a few counts. The gene calls are TRBV18 and TRBJ1-1; D remains unclear. Trimming stripped 5 bases from V and 0 bases from J, with 4 bases between. Germline V gives CDR1 KGHSH, CDR2 LQKENI. The CDR3 covers 12 residues. This CDR3 is CASSGMNTEAFF. The CDR3 DNA is TGTGCCAGCTCAGGGATGAACACTGAAGCTTTCTTT. Together with reference TRBV18 and TRBJ1-1, the CDR3 gives the full variable domain: NAGVMQNPRHLVRRRGQEARLRCSPMKGHSHVYWYRQLPEEGLKFMVYLQKENIIDESGMPKERFSAEFPKEGPSILRIQQVVRGDSAAYFCASSGMNTEAFFGQGTRLTVV.

Worth noting for this clone: Other DNA sequences in the sample encode the same CDR3. The rearrangement uses TRBV7-2 and TRBJ1-5, with no clear D. The CDR3 extends over 13 amino acids. Trimming took off 3 bases at V and 0 bases at J, with 3 bases between the two ends. Germline CDR1 SGHTA, CDR2 FQGNSA. CDR3 loop: CASSLNSNQPQHF. The CDR3 region has the DNA TGTGCCAGCAGCTTGAATAGCAATCAGCCCCAGCATTTT.

The chain is built from TRBV7-3 and TRBJ1-1, with D unclear. Germline V gene data show CDR1 as SGHTA and CDR2 as FQGTGA. V dropped 7 bases and J dropped 0 bases, with 9 bases sitting between them. This CDR3 spans 13 amino acids. In DNA form, the CDR3 reads TGTGCCAGCAAGCGAGAAGTGAACACTGAAGCTTTCTTT. This translates into CASKREVNTEAFF.

V usage is TRBV10-3 and J usage is TRBJ2-4; a possible D gene is TRBD2 (5 bases). V lost 0 bases to trimming and J lost 0 bases, with 15 bases between them. Looked up from germline, CDR1 is ENHRY and CDR2 is SYGVKD. The CDR3 runs 18 residues. In DNA, the CDR3 is TGTGCCATCAGTGAGTCGGGCTCGGGATCCCTAGCCAAAAACATTCAGTACTTC. This codes for CAISESGSGSLAKNIQYF.

The V and J genes are TRBV5-1 and TRBJ2-2; D may be TRBD1 (6 bases). Per the germline V gene, CDR1 is SGHRS and CDR2 is YFSETQ. CDR3 length: 14 amino acids. Trimming left V 5 bases short and J 3 bases short, with 11 bases between. This chain's CDR3 is CASRTQGDTGELFF. CDR3 DNA sequence: TGCGCCAGCAGGACACAGGGTGACACCGGGGAGCTGTTTTTT.

V usage is TRBV7-3 and J usage is TRBJ1-1, with 7 bases lining up with TRBD1. This CDR3 comprises 13 residues. Per germline, CDR1 SGHTA and CDR2 FQGTGA. V was pared by 1 base and J by 9 bases, with 5 bases of the junction left unmatched. Here the CDR3 reads CASSLRTGTKAFF. The CDR3 DNA is TGTGCCAGCAGCTTAAGGACAGGAACCAAAGCTTTCTTT.

The CDR3 DNA is TGTGCCAGCAGCCCCGGAGGCAGGAACACTGAAGCTTTCTTT. Amino acids: CASSPGGRNTEAFF. The genes are TRBV5-4 and TRBJ1-1; D uncertain. This CDR3 region has 14 residues. V was pared by 4 bases and J by 1 base, with 11 bases between. In germline, CDR1 is SGHNT, CDR2 YYREEE (reference sequence).

Concerning this clone itself: This specimen includes other DNA sequences encoding the same CDR3. The chain carries TRBV9 and TRBJ2-1, with TRBD1 identical over 7 bases. The germline V gene has CDR1 SGDLS and CDR2 YYNGEE. This CDR3 comprises 15 residues. The trim removed 0 bases at V and 3 bases at J, leaving 3 bases unmatched. CDR3 region: CASSVVGTDYNEQFF. CDR3 nucleotide sequence: TGTGCCAGCAGCGTAGTAGGGACAGACTACAATGAGCAGTTCTTC.

The genes are TRBV27 and TRBJ1-1, with D tentatively TRBD1 (5 bases). This CDR3 comprises 14 residues. The V end was cut by 11 bases, the J end by 0 bases, with 16 bases between. CDR1 MNHEY and CDR2 SMNVEV come from the germline V gene (reference sequence). The CDR3 reads CASHSRGLNTEAFF. CDR3 in DNA: TGTGCCTCCCATAGTAGGGGCCTGAACACTGAAGCTTTCTTT.

This rearrangement joins TRBV5-1 to TRBJ1-6, with D hard to call. The germline gives CDR1 SGHRS, CDR2 YFSETQ. Trimming left V 4 bases short and J 7 bases short, with 9 bases between. This CDR3 contains 13 residues. Here the CDR3 DNA reads TGCGCCAGCAGCCTAACCGAAAATTCACCCCTCCACTTT. Its translation: CASSLTENSPLHF.

V usage is TRBV7-3 and J usage is TRBJ2-3; 9 positions match TRBD2. In germline, CDR1 is SGHTA, CDR2 FQGTGA. Losses at the gene ends were 3 bases for V and 5 bases for J; bases not matched to a gene: 0. The CDR3 spans 13 residues. CDR3 in DNA: TGTGCCAGCAGCTTTAGCGGGGGAGATACGCAGTATTTT. It translates to CASSFSGGDTQYF. The full variable domain, with the rest looked up from reference TRBV7-3 and TRBJ2-3, is GAGVSQTPSNKVTEKGKYVELRCDPISGHTALYWYRQSLGQGPEFLIYFQGTGAADDSGLPNDRFFAVRPEGSVSTLKIQRTERGDSAVYLCASSFSGGDTQYFGPGTRLTVL.

The rearrangement links TRBV5-1 to TRBJ2-2; the D gene is possibly TRBD2 (6 bases). V lost 4 bases and J lost 7, with 20 bases in between. The CDR3 contains 16 residues. CDR1 is SGHRS and CDR2 is YFSETQ in the germline V gene. CDR3 loop: CASSPRDSTGGGELFF. The CDR3 DNA reads as TGCGCCAGCAGCCCCCGGGACTCGACCGGGGGCGGGGAGCTGTTTTTT.